A selection of T cell receptor beta chains follows, all from one sample in a study of T cells in localized non-small cell lung cancer. TCRdb's table, derived via immunoSEQ multiplex PCR, lists solely in-frame clones and lacks some. The table shows about 28,000 clones, with approximately 83% occurring only once. The sample here was peripheral blood mononuclear cells, taken before any cancer treatment. The receptor set was obtained from a man aged 40 to 70 with stage III lung adenocarcinoma. CDR3s include the opening cysteine and the closing phenylalanine or tryptophan. The D gene is left open where the match is weak. Where a row states a size, it is once, few, many or the class of an expanded clone; other rows omit it.

.	TRBV4-2	TRBJ2-1	TRBD1	16	TGTGCCAGCAGCCATTCGGACAGGGTCACCTACAATGAGCAGTTCTTC	CASSHSDRVTYNEQFF
once	TRBV11-2	TRBJ2-1	.	15	TGTGCCAGCAGCATCCGGGGGTTCTCCTACAATGAGCAGTTCTTC	CASSIRGFSYNEQFF
.	TRBV6-1	TRBJ2-4	TRBD2	16	TGTGCCAGCAGTGAAGCCGCCGGGGGGGGCGCGAACATTCAGTACTTC	CASSEAAGGGANIQYF
.	TRBV7-6	TRBJ2-5	.	13	TGTGCCAGCAGCTTAGGGGACCAAGAGACCCAGTACTTC	CASSLGDQETQYF
.	TRBV27	TRBJ1-1	.	13	TGTGCCAGCAGTATCTACAGGGATTCTAGAGCTTTCTTT	CASSIYRDSRAFF
medium-sized	TRBV7-8	TRBJ1-1	.	11	TGTGCCAGCAGCAAGCCGGGCCCGGCTTTCTTT	CASSKPGPAFF
.	TRBV9	TRBJ2-3	TRBD2	18	TGTGCCAGCAGCGCAGCGCCCCTCGGGGCGGGGGTCACAGATACGCAGTATTTT	CASSAAPLGAGVTDTQYF
.	TRBV16	TRBJ1-5	.	15	TGTGCCAGCAGCCAAGTCGAGGGACGAAGCCAGCCCCAGCATTTT	CASSQVEGRSQPQHF
few	TRBV28	TRBJ1-2	TRBD1	11	TGTGCCAGCAGACAAAACAGGGGGCTGGCCTTC	CASRQNRGLAF
.	TRBV7-8	TRBJ1-5	.	14	TGTGCCAGCAGCCTCAAGGGCGGGAATCAGCCCCAGCATTTT	CASSLKGGNQPQHF
.	TRBV5-4	TRBJ2-7	TRBD1	15	TGTGCCAGCAGCTTGGGGGGACAGGGGGACTACGAGCAGTACTTC	CASSLGGQGDYEQYF
.	TRBV5-6	TRBJ1-4	.	18	TGTGCCAGCAGCTTCAAGGCGAACCTCGGTCCATCTAATGAAAAACTGTTTTTT	CASSFKANLGPSNEKLFF
.	TRBV5-1	TRBJ2-1	.	14	TGCGCCAGCAGCGTGGGAGAAATCACCAATGAGCAGTTCTTC	CASSVGEITNEQFF
.	TRBV28	TRBJ2-7	TRBD1	16	TGTGCCAGCAGTTTATACCCCGGGACAGGGCGTTACGAGCAGTACTTC	CASSLYPGTGRYEQYF
.	TRBV2	TRBJ1-2	TRBD1	15	TGTGCCAGCAGTGTTCGTCCCGGGACAGGGAATGGCTACACCTTC	CASSVRPGTGNGYTF
.	TRBV7-8	TRBJ1-2	.	15	TGTGCCAGCAGCCCTCGTGGGGTCCCTAACTATGGCTACACCTTC	CASSPRGVPNYGYTF
.	TRBV5-4	TRBJ2-2	.	13	TGTGCCAGCAGCCTCGGACAGACTGGGGAGCTGTTTTTT	CASSLGQTGELFF
.	TRBV2	TRBJ2-2	.	15	TGTGCCAGCACCGGAGCGGGTCTGAACACCGGGGAGCTGTTTTTT	CASTGAGLNTGELFF
.	TRBV30	TRBJ1-3	.	12	TGTGCCTGGACGGGGAAGGGAAACACCATATATTTT	CAWTGKGNTIYF
.	TRBV7-2	TRBJ2-2	TRBD1	18	TGTGCCAGCAGCTCCGCCCGACTTCGGACAGGGTGGACCGGGGAGCTGTTTTTT	CASSSARLRTGWTGELFF
.	TRBV11-2	TRBJ2-5	.	15	TGTGCCAGCAGCTTGGGGGGACAGCCAACGGAGACCCAGTACTTC	CASSLGGQPTETQYF
.	TRBV19	TRBJ1-5	TRBD1	14	TGTGCCAGTAGTGGGACAGGGGGCGGGCAGCCCCAGCATTTT	CASSGTGGGQPQHF
.	TRBV4-2	TRBJ1-2	TRBD1	17	TGTGCCAGCAGCCAAGATGTGGAAGGGACAGGGGGCTTTGGCTACACCTTC	CASSQDVEGTGGFGYTF
.	TRBV27	TRBJ2-1	TRBD2	16	TGTGCCAGCAGATCAGCAGGAGGACTAGCGGCAAATGAGCAGTTCTTC	CASRSAGGLAANEQFF
.	TRBV27	TRBJ1-1	.	15	TGTGCCAGCAGCTCCATCACAGGATTTGCTACTGAAGCTTTCTTT	CASSSITGFATEAFF
.	TRBV5-4	TRBJ2-2	.	15	TGTGCCAGCAGCTTATCCAGGTCCAACACCGGGGAGCTGTTTTTT	CASSLSRSNTGELFF
.	TRBV5-1	TRBJ2-3	TRBD1	15	TGCGCCAGCAGCTCCCAGGGACAGGGTAGTGATACGCAGTATTTT	CASSSQGQGSDTQYF
.	TRBV7-7	TRBJ2-2	.	14	TGTGCCAGCAGCTTAGAACCGAGCCCCGGGGAGCTGTTTTTT	CASSLEPSPGELFF
.	TRBV19	TRBJ1-2	.	16	TGTGCCAGTAGTGTGACGATCTCAGGACAGATCTATGGCTACACCTTC	CASSVTISGQIYGYTF
.	TRBV28	TRBJ2-5	TRBD2	13	TGTGCCAGCACCCGAGTAGCGGGAGAGACCCAGTACTTC	CASTRVAGETQYF
.	TRBV11-2	TRBJ1-6	.	13	TGTGCCAGCAGCTTGGGAGGGAATTCACCCCTCCACTTT	CASSLGGNSPLHF
few	TRBV6-1	TRBJ2-7	.	15	TGTGCCAGCAGTGAAGTTTTGGCAGTTGGCTACGAGCAGTACTTC	CASSEVLAVGYEQYF